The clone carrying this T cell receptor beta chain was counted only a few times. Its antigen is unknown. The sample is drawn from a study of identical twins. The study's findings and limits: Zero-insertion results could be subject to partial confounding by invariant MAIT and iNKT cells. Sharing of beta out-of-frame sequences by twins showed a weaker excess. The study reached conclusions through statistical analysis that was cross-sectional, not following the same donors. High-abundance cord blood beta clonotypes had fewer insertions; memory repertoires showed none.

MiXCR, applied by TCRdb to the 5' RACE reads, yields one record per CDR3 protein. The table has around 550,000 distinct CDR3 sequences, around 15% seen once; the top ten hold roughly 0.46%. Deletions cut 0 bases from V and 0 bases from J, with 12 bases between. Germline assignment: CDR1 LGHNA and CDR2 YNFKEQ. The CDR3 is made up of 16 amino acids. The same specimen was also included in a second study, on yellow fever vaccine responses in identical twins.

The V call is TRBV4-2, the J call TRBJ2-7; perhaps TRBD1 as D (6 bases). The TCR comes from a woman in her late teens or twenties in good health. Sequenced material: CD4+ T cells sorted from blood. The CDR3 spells CASSQDPGQRSYEQYF. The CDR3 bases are TGTGCCAGCAGCCAAGACCCTGGACAGCGCTCCTACGAGCAGTACTTC.